The rows below give T cell receptor beta chains drawn from one sample of a study of T cell responses to AZD1222 COVID-19 vaccine. The protocol was immunoSEQ multiplex PCR, while the TCRdb copy is restricted to in-frame clones and leaves out a portion. The data show 100,000 to 150,000 clones, roughly 91% seen once. This specimen consisted of peripheral blood, obtained 28 days after the second AZD1222 dose. Every receptor here comes from an adult who received the AZD1222 COVID-19 vaccine. Both conserved end residues are part of each CDR3. The D gene is left open where the match is weak. Not every row has a clone size; where given, it reads once, few, many or a size class.

>12|NA|TRBJ2-2|TRBV7-9|NA
TGTGCCAGCAGCTTTACTAGCGGGGAGCTGTTTTTT
CASSFTSGELFF
>14|NA|TRBJ1-2|TRBV2|NA
TGTGCCAGCAGTGAAGCGAGGGACTACGTTGGCTACACCTTC
CASSEARDYVGYTF
>16|NA|TRBJ2-7|TRBV5-5|NA
TGTGCCAGCAGCCCCCCGGGGGCGGGAGCGGCCTACGAGCAGTACTTC
CASSPPGAGAAYEQYF
>14|NA|TRBJ1-3|TRBV9|NA
TGTGCCAGCACCGTAGACGGCTCTGGAAACACCATATATTTT
CASTVDGSGNTIYF
>14|NA|TRBJ1-3|TRBV5-4|NA
TGTGCCAGCAGGCTTGGCGGAGCTGGAAACACCATATATTTT
CASRLGGAGNTIYF
>12|NA|TRBJ2-1|TRBV5-1|TRBD2
TGCGCCAGCCGATACAGCGGGAGAGGGCAGTTCTTC
CASRYSGRGQFF
>15|NA|TRBJ1-4|TRBV7-9|NA
TGTGCCAGCAGCCCAGCTGCCCACTCTAATGAAAAACTGTTTTTT
CASSPAAHSNEKLFF
>13|NA|TRBJ1-2|TRBV21-1|NA
TGTGCCAGCAGCCTCCCACATAACTATGGCTACACCTTC
CASSLPHNYGYTF
>15|once|TRBJ1-5|TRBV7-8|NA
TGTGCCAGCAGCTTAGAGGAGGGGCTCTCCCAGCCCCAGCATTTT
CASSLEEGLSQPQHF
>14|NA|TRBJ2-7|TRBV7-3|NA
TGTGCCAGCAGCTTAGTCGGAGGGCCAGGCGAGCAGTACTTC
CASSLVGGPGEQYF
>15|NA|TRBJ2-4|TRBV13|NA
TGTGCCAGCAGTTGGGACCAAGGGGGTGGGAACATTCAGTACTTC
CASSWDQGGGNIQYF
>16|NA|TRBJ2-4|TRBV25-1|TRBD2
TGTGCCAGCAGTGATCCTAGCGGGAGGGCCGCAAACATTCAGTACTTC
CASSDPSGRAANIQYF
>15|NA|TRBJ1-2|TRBV4-1|NA
TGCGCCAGCAGCCAAGCGGGGGGTCTTAACTATGGCTACACCTTC
CASSQAGGLNYGYTF
>15|NA|TRBJ1-1|TRBV11-2|NA
TGTGCCAGCAGCTTAGTGGCAGGACTGAACACTGAAGCTTTCTTT
CASSLVAGLNTEAFF
>16|NA|TRBJ1-1|TRBV6-5|NA
TGTGCCAGCAGTTTCTCGAGTGCGGGGCTGAACACTGAAGCTTTCTTT
CASSFSSAGLNTEAFF
>19|once|TRBJ2-1|TRBV2|TRBD2
TGTGCCAGCAGGAAGATAGATAGGGAGGGAGGGCAGACGTACAATGAGCAGTTCTTC
CASRKIDREGGQTYNEQFF
>15|once|TRBJ2-1|TRBV5-1|TRBD2
TGCGCCAGCAGCTTGGTTCCTAGCGGGGGGACGGAGCAGTTCTTC
CASSLVPSGGTEQFF
>15|NA|TRBJ1-4|TRBV6-5|TRBD1
TGTGCCAGCAGTTACAAAAGGGGGCCAAGAGAAAAACTGTTTTTT
CASSYKRGPREKLFF
>16|NA|TRBJ2-7|TRBV7-9|TRBD2
TGTGCCAGCACCCAGAGGGGGGTGGCGGGAGGAGGCGAGCAGTACTTC
CASTQRGVAGGGEQYF
>15|NA|TRBJ2-6|TRBV14|NA
TGTGCCAGCAGCCAAGAGGACTCTGGGGCCAACGTCCTGACTTTC
CASSQEDSGANVLTF